The 28 T cell receptor beta chains below all came from one sample that was sequenced in a study of CD8+ T cells in alopecia areata. Treatment: oral pan-JAK inhibitor, 5-10 mg twice daily. RNA was extracted and reverse transcribed into cDNA as the sequencing template. Assay: immunoSEQ multiplex PCR; the TCRdb copy retains only in-frame clones and omits some. The sample lists around 200,000 clones; roughly three fifths were seen once. The sample consisted of CD8+ T cells sorted from blood, taken at week 24, from a patient treated with tofacitinib. All receptors derive from a human donor with alopecia areata.

The rearrangement joins TRBV9 to TRBJ2-2; D call uncertain. Germline V CDR1 and CDR2: SGDLS, YYNGEE. The CDR3 totals 14 residues. Trimming cost V 0 bases and J 3 bases, with 6 bases left between them. Here the CDR3 reads CASSVEADTGELFF. CDR3 nucleotide sequence: TGTGCCAGCAGCGTAGAGGCCGACACCGGGGAGCTGTTTTTT.

The chain carries TRBV7-8 and TRBJ2-1; 8 bases match TRBD2. V trimming: 4 bases; J trimming: 4 bases; junction bases outside the gene matches: 3. This CDR3 has 14 residues. Germline V CDR1 and CDR2: SGHVS, FQNEAQ. The CDR3 DNA reads as TGTGCCAGCAGCTCGGGGGGGCCATACAATGAGCAGTTCTTC. Translating it yields CASSSGGPYNEQFF. Drawing the rest from reference TRBV7-8 and TRBJ2-1, the complete variable domain is GAGVSQSPRYKVAKRGQDVALRCDPISGHVSLFWYQQALGQGPEFLTYFQNEAQLDKSGLPSDRFFAERPEGSVSTLKIQRTQQEDSAVYLCASSSGGPYNEQFFGPGTRLTVL.

Notes on this clone: The junction does not match germline at one end; this may be a read error. This chain links TRBV7-7 with TRBJ2-1, with D perhaps matching TRBD2 (6 bases). The CDR3 length is 18 residues. Looked up from germline, CDR1 is SSHAT and CDR2 is FNYEAQ (reference sequence). CDR3 sequence: CASSSLPPEAGAYNEQFF. The CDR3, as DNA: TGTGCTAGCAGCTCACTCCCTCCGGAAGCGGGTGCTTACAATGAGCAGTTCTTC.

This clone was seen more than once but under ten times. This chain joins TRBV6-1 and TRBJ1-1; D gene unclear. This CDR3 spans 17 amino acids. Looked up from germline, CDR1 is MNHNS and CDR2 is SASEGT. V was trimmed by 1 base and J by 3 bases, leaving 18 bases between them. The CDR3 DNA follows: TGTGCCAGCAGTGAAGGGACGTTCGATTCACCGTACACTGAAGCTTTCTTT. Encoded protein: CASSEGTFDSPYTEAFF.

The rearrangement links TRBV27 to TRBJ2-1, with D possibly being TRBD1 (5 bases). V was trimmed by 7 bases and J by 0 bases, leaving 13 bases between them. The CDR3 is 15 residues long. CDR1 and CDR2 from the germline V gene are MNHEY and SMNVEV (reference sequence). The CDR3 DNA follows: TGTGCCAGCATCGGCGGACACAGCTCCTACAATGAGCAGTTCTTC. Residues: CASIGGHSSYNEQFF.

This sequence joins TRBV27 and TRBJ1-1; no clear D gene. The CDR3 is 13 amino acids. The germline V gene encodes CDR1 MNHEY and CDR2 SMNVEV (reference sequence). V was clipped by 3 bases and J by 4 bases, with 9 bases between them. CDR3 sequence: CASSFGVATEAFF. In DNA, the CDR3 is TGTGCCAGCAGTTTCGGGGTAGCCACTGAAGCTTTCTTT.

In its sample, this clone was seen a few times. The gene calls are TRBV6-6 and TRBJ2-5; 7 bases are shared with TRBD1. The CDR3 extends over 16 amino acids. J lost 3 bases, V lost 5 bases, and 12 bases had no gene match. Germline CDR1 reads MNHNY; CDR2 reads SVGAGI (reference sequence). The CDR3 nucleotides are TGTGCCAGCAGTAACGAGGCACAGGGGCCCGAAGAGACCCAGTACTTC. Its protein is CASSNEAQGPEETQYF.

There are a few counts of this clone. The chain couples TRBV13 to TRBJ2-3; 9 bases align to TRBD1. The CDR3 runs 16 residues. Germline CDR1 and CDR2: PRHDT and FYEKMQ (reference sequence). The J segment lost 4 bases and the V segment lost 4 bases, leaving 9 bases of the junction unmatched. The CDR3 coding sequence is TGTGCCAGCAGCTCCGGACAGGGGTACACTTCAGATACGCAGTATTTT. Amino acids: CASSSGQGYTSDTQYF.

The rearrangement links TRBV4-2 to TRBJ2-5; D is unclear. The CDR3 loop spans 12 amino acids. Deletions cut 0 bases from V and 5 bases from J, with 4 bases between. Germline lookup yields CDR1 LGHNA and CDR2 YNFKEQ. The chain's CDR3 is CASSQDRETQYF. CDR3 sequence (DNA): TGTGCCAGCAGCCAAGATAGGGAGACCCAGTACTTC.

This clone has a handful of counts. The chain carries TRBV6-1 and TRBJ2-7; 7 bases agree with TRBD2. Germline V gene lookup returns CDR1 MNHNS and CDR2 SASEGT. Germline trimming cut 5 bases from V and 0 bases from J; bases unmatched to any gene: 7. The CDR3 contains 15 residues. The chain's CDR3 is CASSPLAKSSYEQYF. The CDR3 bases are TGTGCCAGCAGTCCACTAGCGAAGAGCTCCTACGAGCAGTACTTC.

The chain links TRBV19 to TRBJ1-5, with TRBD1 identical over 9 bases. The germline V gene encodes CDR1 LNHDA and CDR2 SQIVND (reference sequence). CDR3 length equals 15 residues. The junction had 6 bases not matched to a gene; V was cut back by 4 bases and J by 5 bases. The CDR3 is CASSTSDRGDQPQHF. CDR3 in DNA: TGTGCCAGTAGTACCTCAGACAGGGGGGATCAGCCCCAGCATTTT.

With regard to this clone: Different DNA sequences within this sample yield the same CDR3. V gene TRBV5-1 combines with J gene TRBJ2-1; TRBD1 might be the D (6 bases). Germline V gene sequence: CDR1 SGHRS, CDR2 YFSETQ. Trimming took 7 bases from V and 4 from J, leaving 9 bases between them. The CDR3 is 12 residues long. This CDR3 is CASLDSYNEQFF. Written as DNA, the CDR3 is TGCGCCAGCCTGGACAGTTACAATGAGCAGTTCTTC. Full variable domain (missing parts from reference TRBV5-1 and TRBJ2-1): KAGVTQTPRYLIKTRGQQVTLSCSPISGHRSVSWYQQTPGQGLQFLFEYFSETQRNKGNFPGRFSGRQFSNSRSEMNVSTLELGDSALYLCASLDSYNEQFFGPGTRLTVL.

In regard to this clone: This sample also contains other DNA sequences that code for the same CDR3. The V and J genes are TRBV4-1 and TRBJ1-1, with D tentatively TRBD1 (6 bases). With 1 base removed from V and 5 bases from J, the gap between germline ends came to 11 bases. This CDR3 comprises 14 residues. Germline lookup yields CDR1 MGHRA and CDR2 YSYEKL. For the CDR3, the DNA is TGCGCCAGCAGCCAAGTACAGGGTGGGACTGAAGCTTTCTTT. Its protein product is CASSQVQGGTEAFF.

The chain joins TRBV9 to TRBJ1-3; D remains ambiguous. Per the germline V gene, CDR1 is SGDLS and CDR2 is YYNGEE. This CDR3 is built from 16 residues. Trimming took 0 bases from V and 0 from J, leaving 10 bases between them. The CDR3 DNA is TGTGCCAGCAGCGTAGCTGTACAGTCCTCTGGAAACACCATATATTTT. The encoded protein is CASSVAVQSSGNTIYF.

The chain employs TRBV27 and TRBJ1-1; D gene uncertain. Germline values: CDR1 MNHEY, CDR2 SMNVEV (reference sequence). Trimming cost V 3 bases and J 6 bases, with 8 bases left between them. The CDR3 sequence is 12 residues long. CDR3 sequence: CASSFPGSEAFF. Written as DNA, the CDR3 is TGTGCCAGCAGTTTCCCCGGGTCTGAAGCTTTCTTT.

This chain connects TRBV7-6 to TRBJ2-5; the D gene is possibly TRBD1 (6 bases). Germline CDR1 reads SGHVS; CDR2 reads FNYEAQ. Trimming took off 5 bases at V and 0 bases at J, with 10 bases between the two ends. The CDR3 is 14 amino acids. Here the CDR3 reads CASSPGQYQETQYF. DNA for the CDR3: TGTGCCAGCAGCCCCGGACAGTACCAAGAGACCCAGTACTTC. Full variable domain (remainder filled in from reference TRBV7-6 and TRBJ2-5): GAGVSQSPRYKVTKRGQDVALRCDPISGHVSLYWYRQALGQGPEFLTYFNYEAQQDKSGLPNDRFSAERPEGSISTLTIQRTEQRDSAMYRCASSPGQYQETQYFGPGTRLLVL.

This clone was counted only a few times. The V gene is TRBV27, the J gene TRBJ2-7; D is unresolved. This CDR3 is 11 amino acids long. The V gene's germline CDR1 is MNHEY and CDR2 SMNVEV (reference sequence). V was pared by 3 bases and J by 5 bases, with 5 bases between. The CDR3 sequence is CASSFRDEQYF. In nucleotides, the CDR3 is TGTGCCAGCAGTTTCCGGGACGAGCAGTACTTC.

The rearrangement joins TRBV30 to TRBJ2-7; D is ambiguous. V was clipped by 4 bases and J by 2 bases, with 15 bases between them. CDR3 size: 14 residues. Germline V gives CDR1 GTSNPN, CDR2 SVGIG (reference sequence). DNA of the CDR3: TGTGCCTGGAACCTACACGGATCCACCTACGAGCAGTACTTC. This sequence encodes CAWNLHGSTYEQYF.

This clone came up once. This chain joins TRBV30 and TRBJ1-1; D may be TRBD1 (5 bases). The germline gives CDR1 GTSNPN, CDR2 SVGIG (reference sequence). CDR3 length: 14 residues. CDR3: CARTTATANTEAFF. The CDR3 DNA reads as TGTGCACGGACAACAGCAACAGCGAACACTGAAGCTTTCTTT.

The V call is TRBV29-1, the J call TRBJ2-2; D gene uncertain. With 4 bases removed from V and 6 bases from J, the gap between germline ends came to 6 bases. The CDR3 spans 11 residues. The germline gives CDR1 SQVTM, CDR2 ANQGSEA. CDR3 bases: TGCAGCGTTGGACGGGCCGGGGAGCTGTTTTTT. It yields the protein CSVGRAGELFF.

The J gene is TRBJ2-7, the V gene TRBV14, with 10 bases identical to TRBD1. Trimming removed 4 bases from V and 5 bases from J; junction bases left unmatched: 2. Germline V gene data show CDR1 as SGHDN and CDR2 as FVKESK. The CDR3 contains 13 residues. The CDR3 protein is CASSPGTGDEQYF. CDR3 DNA: TGTGCCAGCAGCCCCGGGACAGGGGACGAGCAGTACTTC.

The chain carries TRBV23-1 and TRBJ1-5; unclear D gene. TRBV23-1 belongs to the ORF category, with a function that is uncertain. CDR3 size: 14 residues. V was pared by 2 bases and J by 4 bases, with 9 bases between. The CDR3 loop reads CASSQEVCNQPQHF. DNA of the CDR3: TGCGCCAGCAGTCAAGAGGTTTGTAATCAGCCCCAGCATTTT.

This sequence joins TRBV5-1 and TRBJ2-1; D possibly corresponds to TRBD1 (6 bases). CDR1 and CDR2 (germline): SGHRS, YFSETQ. This CDR3 has 15 amino acids. V was clipped by 4 bases and J by 2 bases, with 13 bases between them. The CDR3, as DNA: TGCGCCAGCAGCGCGACAGGTTCGCCCTACAATGAGCAGTTCTTC. This sequence encodes CASSATGSPYNEQFF.

This chain uses TRBV2 with TRBJ2-5; 7 nucleotides line up with TRBD1. Trimming removed 8 bases from V and 3 bases from J; junction bases left unmatched: 3. The CDR3 extends over 12 amino acids. Germline values: CDR1 SNHLY, CDR2 FYNNEI. CDR3 loop: CASLGTEETQYF. For the CDR3, the DNA is TGTGCCAGCCTGGGGACAGAAGAGACCCAGTACTTC.

The V gene is TRBV15, the J gene TRBJ2-5; no clear D. The CDR3 runs to 15 residues. CDR1 and CDR2 (germline): LNHNV, YYDKDF (reference sequence). The ends were cut back, 1 base at V and 2 bases at J, with 11 bases in the middle. Here the CDR3 reads CATSRVLNGQETQYF. The CDR3 region has the DNA TGTGCCACCAGCAGAGTTTTAAACGGACAAGAGACCCAGTACTTC.

This chain connects TRBV7-9 to TRBJ1-2; D may be TRBD1 (6 bases). This CDR3 has 12 amino acids. The V gene lost 2 bases and the J gene lost 8 bases, with 9 bases spanning the gap. Germline CDR1 and CDR2: SEHNR and FQNEAQ (reference sequence). CDR3 loop: CASSLHQGGYTF. The DNA of the CDR3 is TGTGCCAGCAGCTTACACCAGGGGGGCTACACCTTC. The variable domain in full, completed from reference TRBV7-9 and TRBJ1-2, reads DTGVSQNPRHKITKRGQNVTFRCDPISEHNRLYWYRQTLGQGPEFLTYFQNEAQLEKSRLLSDRFSAERPKGSFSTLEIQRTEQGDSAMYLCASSLHQGGYTFGSGTRLTVV.

This clone was seen only a few times. The chain uses TRBV15 and TRBJ1-5, with unresolved D. This CDR3 is built from 14 residues. Germline lookup yields CDR1 LNHNV and CDR2 YYDKDF (reference sequence). V was cut by 3 bases and J by 2 bases, with 8 bases left in between. The CDR3 region has the DNA TGTGCCACCAGCAGTCCCGGGGGCAATCAGCCCCAGCATTTT. Its translation is CATSSPGGNQPQHF.

The CDR3 region has the DNA TGTGCCAGCAGCTTTGGGCTGGGCAAATCGGGGCAGTTCTTC. This translates into CASSFGLGKSGQFF. The chain combines TRBV7-2 with TRBJ2-1; D remains unclear. V shed 3 bases and J shed 12 bases, with 18 bases lying between them. This CDR3 comprises 14 residues. Germline V gives CDR1 SGHTA, CDR2 FQGNSA.